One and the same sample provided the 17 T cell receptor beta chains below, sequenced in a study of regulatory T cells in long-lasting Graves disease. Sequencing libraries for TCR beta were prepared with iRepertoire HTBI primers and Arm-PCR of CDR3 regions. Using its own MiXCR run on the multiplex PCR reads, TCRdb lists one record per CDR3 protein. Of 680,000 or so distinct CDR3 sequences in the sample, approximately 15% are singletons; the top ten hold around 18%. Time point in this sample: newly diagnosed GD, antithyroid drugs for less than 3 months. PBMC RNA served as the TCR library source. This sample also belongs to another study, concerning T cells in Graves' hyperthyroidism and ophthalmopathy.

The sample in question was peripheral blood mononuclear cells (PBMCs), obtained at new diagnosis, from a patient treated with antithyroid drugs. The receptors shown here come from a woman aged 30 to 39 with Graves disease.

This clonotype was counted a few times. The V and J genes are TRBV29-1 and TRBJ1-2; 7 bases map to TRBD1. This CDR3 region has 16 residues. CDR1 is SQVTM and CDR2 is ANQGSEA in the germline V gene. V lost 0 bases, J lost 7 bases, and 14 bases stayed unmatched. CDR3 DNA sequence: TGCAGCGTTGAAGACGATTTCAGGGGGGCTATGTTTGGCTACACCTTC. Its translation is CSVEDDFRGAMFGYTF.

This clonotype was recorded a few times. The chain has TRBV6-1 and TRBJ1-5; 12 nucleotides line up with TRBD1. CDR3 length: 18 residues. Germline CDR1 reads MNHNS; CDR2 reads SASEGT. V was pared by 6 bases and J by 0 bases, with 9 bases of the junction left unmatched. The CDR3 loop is CASRIGTGGGYSNQPQHF. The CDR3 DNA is TGTGCCAGCAGAATCGGGACAGGGGGCGGTTATAGCAATCAGCCCCAGCATTTT.

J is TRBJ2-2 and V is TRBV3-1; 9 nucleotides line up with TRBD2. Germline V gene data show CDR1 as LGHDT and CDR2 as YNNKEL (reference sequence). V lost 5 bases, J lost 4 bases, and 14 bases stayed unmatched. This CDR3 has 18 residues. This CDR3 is CASSVTRLAERSTGELFF. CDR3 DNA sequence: TGTGCCAGCAGCGTTACACGACTAGCGGAGAGGTCCACCGGGGAGCTGTTTTTT.

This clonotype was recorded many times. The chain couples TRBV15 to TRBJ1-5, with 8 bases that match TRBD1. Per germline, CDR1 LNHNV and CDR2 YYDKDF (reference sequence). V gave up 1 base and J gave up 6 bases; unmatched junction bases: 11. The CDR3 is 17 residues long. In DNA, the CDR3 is TGTGCCACCAGCAGAGTAGGTACTTGGGACAGGAGTCAGCCCCAGCATTTT. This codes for CATSRVGTWDRSQPQHF.

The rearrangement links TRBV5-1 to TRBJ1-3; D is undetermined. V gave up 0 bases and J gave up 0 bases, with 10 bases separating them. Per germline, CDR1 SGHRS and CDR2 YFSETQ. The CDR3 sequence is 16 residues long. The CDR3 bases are TGCGCCAGCAGCTTGGGGCCAGTCCTCTCTGGAAACACCATATATTTT. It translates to CASSLGPVLSGNTIYF.

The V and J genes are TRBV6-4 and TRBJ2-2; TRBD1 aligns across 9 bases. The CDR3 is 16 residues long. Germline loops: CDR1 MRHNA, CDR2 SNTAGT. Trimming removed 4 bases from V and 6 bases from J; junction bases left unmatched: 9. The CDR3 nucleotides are TGTGCCAGCAGTGGACCCGGGGACAGGGTACCCGGGGAGCTGTTTTTT. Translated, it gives CASSGPGDRVPGELFF.

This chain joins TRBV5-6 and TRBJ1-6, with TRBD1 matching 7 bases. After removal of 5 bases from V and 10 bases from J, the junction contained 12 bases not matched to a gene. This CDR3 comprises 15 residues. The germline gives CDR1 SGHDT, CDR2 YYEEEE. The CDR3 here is CASSTIETGRSPLHF. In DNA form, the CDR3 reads TGTGCCAGCAGTACCATCGAGACAGGGCGGTCACCCCTCCACTTT. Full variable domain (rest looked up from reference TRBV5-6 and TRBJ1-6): DAGVTQSPTHLIKTRGQQVTLRCSPKSGHDTVSWYQQALGQGPQFIFQYYEEEERQRGNFPDRFSGHQFPNYSSELNVNALLLGDSALYLCASSTIETGRSPLHFGNGTRLTVT.

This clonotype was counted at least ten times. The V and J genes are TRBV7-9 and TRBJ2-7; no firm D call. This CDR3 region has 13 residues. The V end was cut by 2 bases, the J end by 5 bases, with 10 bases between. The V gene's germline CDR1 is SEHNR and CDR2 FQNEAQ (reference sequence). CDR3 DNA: TGTGCCAGCAGCTTAAGATGGTTCGACGAGCAGTACTTC. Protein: CASSLRWFDEQYF.

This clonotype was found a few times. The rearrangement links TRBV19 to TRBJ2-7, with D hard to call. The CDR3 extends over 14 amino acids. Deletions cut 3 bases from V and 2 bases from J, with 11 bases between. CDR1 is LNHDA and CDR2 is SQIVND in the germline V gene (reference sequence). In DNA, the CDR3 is TGTGCCAGTAGTATCGACCGGATTGCCTACGAGCAGTACTTC. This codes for CASSIDRIAYEQYF.

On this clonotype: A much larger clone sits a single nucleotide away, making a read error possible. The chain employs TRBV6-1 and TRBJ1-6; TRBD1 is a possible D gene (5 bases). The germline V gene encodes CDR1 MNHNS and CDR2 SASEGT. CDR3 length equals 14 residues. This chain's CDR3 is CVSTEGTGNSPLHF. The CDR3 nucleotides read TGTGTCAGCACCGAGGGGACGGGTAATTCACCCCTCCACTTT.

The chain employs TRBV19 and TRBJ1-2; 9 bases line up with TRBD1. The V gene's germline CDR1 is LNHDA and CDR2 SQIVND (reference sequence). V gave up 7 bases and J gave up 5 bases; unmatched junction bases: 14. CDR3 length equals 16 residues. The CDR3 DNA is TGTGCCAGTAAATCCGGCGGGGGACAGGGAACTTATGGCTACACCTTC. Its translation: CASKSGGGQGTYGYTF.

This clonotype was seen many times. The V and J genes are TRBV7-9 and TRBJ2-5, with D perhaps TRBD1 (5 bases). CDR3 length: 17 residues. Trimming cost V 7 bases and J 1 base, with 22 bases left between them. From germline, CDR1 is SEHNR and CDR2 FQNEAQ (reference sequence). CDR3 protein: CASTLPGSGWTQETQYF. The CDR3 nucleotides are TGTGCCAGCACCCTCCCAGGGTCAGGGTGGACCCAAGAGACCCAGTACTTC. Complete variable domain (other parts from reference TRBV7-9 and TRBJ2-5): DTGVSQNPRHKITKRGQNVTFRCDPISEHNRLYWYRQTLGQGPEFLTYFQNEAQLEKSRLLSDRFSAERPKGSFSTLEIQRTEQGDSAMYLCASTLPGSGWTQETQYFGPGTRLLVL.

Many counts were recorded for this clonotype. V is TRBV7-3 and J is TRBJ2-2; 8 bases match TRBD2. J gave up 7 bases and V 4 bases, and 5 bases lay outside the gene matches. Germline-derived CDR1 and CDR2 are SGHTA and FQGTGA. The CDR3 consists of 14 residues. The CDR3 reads CASSSAGTSGELFF. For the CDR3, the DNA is TGTGCCAGCAGCTCCGCCGGGACTAGCGGGGAGCTGTTTTTT.

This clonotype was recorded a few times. In DNA, the CDR3 is TGTGCCAGCAGCCAAGGTCGGATAGGACAGGGGGCTCAAGAGCAGTACTTC. It codes for CASSQGRIGQGAQEQYF. The chain has TRBV3-1 and TRBJ2-7; TRBD1 matches at 11 bases. The J segment lost 7 bases and the V segment lost 1 base, leaving 12 bases of the junction unmatched. This CDR3 comprises 17 residues. Germline CDR1 is LGHDT and CDR2 is YNNKEL (reference sequence).

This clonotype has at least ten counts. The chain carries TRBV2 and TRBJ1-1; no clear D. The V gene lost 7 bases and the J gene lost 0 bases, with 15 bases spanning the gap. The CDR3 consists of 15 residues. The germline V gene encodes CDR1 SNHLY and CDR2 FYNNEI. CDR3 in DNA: TGTGCCAGCACTCGACGGTGGTTGATGAACACTGAAGCTTTCTTT. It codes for CASTRRWLMNTEAFF.

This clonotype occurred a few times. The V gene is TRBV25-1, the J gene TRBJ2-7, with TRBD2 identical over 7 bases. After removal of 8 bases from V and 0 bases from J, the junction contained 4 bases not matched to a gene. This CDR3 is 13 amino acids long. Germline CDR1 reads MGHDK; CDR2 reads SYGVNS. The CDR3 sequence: CASGGDGSYEQYF. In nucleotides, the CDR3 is TGTGCCAGCGGGGGGGACGGCTCCTACGAGCAGTACTTC.

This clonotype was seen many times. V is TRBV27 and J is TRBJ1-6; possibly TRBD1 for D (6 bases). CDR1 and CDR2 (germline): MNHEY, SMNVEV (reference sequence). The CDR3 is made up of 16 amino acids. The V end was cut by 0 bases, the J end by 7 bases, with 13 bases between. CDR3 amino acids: CASSLSPRGGNSPLHF. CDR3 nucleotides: TGTGCCAGCAGTTTATCCCCTCGAGGGGGAAATTCACCCCTCCACTTT.